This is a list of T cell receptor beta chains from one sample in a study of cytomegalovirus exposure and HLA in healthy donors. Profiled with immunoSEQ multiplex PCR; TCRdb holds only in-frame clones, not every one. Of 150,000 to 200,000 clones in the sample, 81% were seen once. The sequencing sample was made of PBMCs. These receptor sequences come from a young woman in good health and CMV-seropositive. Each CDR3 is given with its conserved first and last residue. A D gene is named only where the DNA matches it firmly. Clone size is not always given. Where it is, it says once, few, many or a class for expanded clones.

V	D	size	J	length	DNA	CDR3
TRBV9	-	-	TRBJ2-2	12	TGTGCCAGCAGCCCAGATTACGGGGAGCTGTTTTTT	CASSPDYGELFF
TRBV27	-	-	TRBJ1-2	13	TGTGCCAGCAGCCCAGGGGTGAGCAATGGCTACACCTTC	CASSPGVSNGYTF
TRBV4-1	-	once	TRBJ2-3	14	TGCGCCAGCAGCATAACAGGAAGCACAGATACGCAGTATTTT	CASSITGSTDTQYF
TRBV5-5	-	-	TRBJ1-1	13	TGTGCCAGCAGCTTGGGGCCTAACACTGAAGCTTTCTTT	CASSLGPNTEAFF
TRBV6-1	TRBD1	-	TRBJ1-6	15	TGTGCCAGCGGACGCGGGACAGAGGATAATTCACCCCTCCACTTT	CASGRGTEDNSPLHF
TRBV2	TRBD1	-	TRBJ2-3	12	TGTGCCAGCAGGACAGGGGTAGATACGCAGTATTTT	CASRTGVDTQYF
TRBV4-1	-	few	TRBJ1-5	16	TGCGCCAGCAGCCATCCGGGACAAAGAAGCAATCAGCCCCAGCATTTT	CASSHPGQRSNQPQHF
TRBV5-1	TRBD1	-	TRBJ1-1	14	TGCGCCAGCAGCTCACAGGGGGGTATCACTGAAGCTTTCTTT	CASSSQGGITEAFF
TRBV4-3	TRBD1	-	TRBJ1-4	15	TGCGCCAGCAGCCAGGGGACAGCCGCTAATGAAAAACTGTTTTTT	CASSQGTAANEKLFF
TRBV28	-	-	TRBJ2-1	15	TGTGCCAGCAGTTTCAGGAGGGGGGGCTACAATGAGCAGTTCTTC	CASSFRRGGYNEQFF
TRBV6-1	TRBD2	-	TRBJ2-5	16	TGTGCCAGCAGTGAATTTAGGACTAGCGGACAAGAGACCCAGTACTTC	CASSEFRTSGQETQYF
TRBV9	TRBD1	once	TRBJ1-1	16	TGTGCCAGCAGCGGACAGGGGGATCGTTACTACACTGAAGCTTTCTTT	CASSGQGDRYYTEAFF
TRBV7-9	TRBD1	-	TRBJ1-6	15	TGTGCCAGCAGCCAGGGACAGGGTAGAGATTCACCCCTCCACTTT	CASSQGQGRDSPLHF